The clone carrying this T cell receptor beta chain has at least ten counts. The sample is drawn from a study of metastatic and nonmetastatic thyroid tumors. The ends lost 5 bases at V and 1 base at J; junction bases unmatched: 6. Germline-derived CDR1 and CDR2 are MNHEY and SMNVEV (reference sequence). This CDR3 contains 16 residues. Each patient came to thyroid surgery without any prior treatment (of any kind). TCRdb re-processed the PCR reads through MiXCR. The sample records about 43,000 clones, more than 3% being singletons. The sequenced sample consisted of blood. The chain uses TRBV27 and TRBJ2-7; TRBD2 agrees at 12 bases. The sequence derives from a female donor with papillary thyroid cancer or a benign thyroid nodule (not recorded which). Some clones in this sample may be carry-over from other donors' samples. CDR3 in DNA: TGTGCCAGCAGTGTTACCGGACTAGCGGGATCCTACGAGCAGTACTTC. Its translation: CASSVTGLAGSYEQYF.